The 5 T cell receptor beta chains below were found in one sample sequenced in a study of T cells in Graves' hyperthyroidism and ophthalmopathy. Amplification yielded TCR beta CDR3 regions, with RNA transcripts as the source. The study used the HTBI primer set for a first-round RT-PCR of the TCR CDR3. A single record per CDR3 protein comes from TCRdb applying MiXCR to the multiplex PCR reads. This repertoire shows a few hundred thousand distinct CDR3 sequences, about 25% found once; its top ten account for around 67%. The sample taken for sequencing was blood. These receptors were collected from a man aged 45-65 years with Graves' hyperthyroidism.

The V call is TRBV7-2, the J call TRBJ2-1, with a weak D call TRBD2 (5 bases). Germline V CDR1 and CDR2: SGHTA, FQGNSA. Trimming removed 5 bases from V and 0 bases from J, with 11 bases in between. This CDR3 contains 15 residues. The chain's CDR3 is CASSDGVSSYNEQFF. CDR3 DNA sequence: TGTGCCAGCAGCGACGGGGTAAGCTCCTACAATGAGCAGTTCTTC.

This clonotype occurred a few times. The V call is TRBV9, the J call TRBJ2-1; D remains ambiguous. The CDR3 spans 12 residues. The germline V gene encodes CDR1 SGDLS and CDR2 YYNGEE. V lost 5 bases to trimming and J lost 5 bases, with 8 bases between them. The CDR3 loop reads CASRSINNEQFF. The CDR3 DNA sequence: TGTGCCAGCAGATCTATAAACAATGAGCAGTTCTTC. The variable domain in full, with the rest retrieved from reference TRBV9 and TRBJ2-1, is DSGVTQTPKHLITATGQRVTLRCSPRSGDLSVYWYQQSLDQGLQFLIQYYNGEERAKGNILERFSAQQFPDLHSELNLSSLELGDSALYFCASRSINNEQFFGPGTRLTVL.

On this clonotype: Since a much larger clone is just one base distant, this may be a read error. This chain connects TRBV20-1 to TRBJ1-1; D remains unclear. With 7 bases removed from V and 2 bases from J, the gap between germline ends came to 11 bases. The CDR3 runs 12 residues. From germline, CDR1 is DFQATT and CDR2 SNEGSKA (reference sequence). The CDR3 DNA follows: TGCAGTGTTCTCGGGGTTAACACTGAAGCTTTCTTT. It translates to CSVLGVNTEAFF.

CDR3 sequence (DNA): TGTGCCAGCAGCTTAACGAGGACAAACAATGAGCAGTTCTTC. Its protein is CASSLTRTNNEQFF. The J gene is TRBJ2-1, the V gene TRBV7-3; D is perhaps TRBD1 (5 bases). The germline gives CDR1 SGHTA, CDR2 FQGTGA. The CDR3 covers 14 residues. V lost 0 bases and J 5 bases, leaving 8 bases between the germline ends.

This clonotype was seen many times. The rearrangement joins TRBV28 to TRBJ2-3, with 9 nucleotides matching TRBD2. CDR1 and CDR2 (germline): MDHEN, SYDVKM. The CDR3 loop spans 13 amino acids. J gave up 10 bases and V 3 bases, and 5 bases lay outside the gene matches. Here the CDR3 reads CASSFNLAGAQYF. The CDR3 nucleotides are TGTGCCAGCAGTTTCAACTTAGCGGGAGCGCAGTATTTT.